The clone carrying this T cell receptor (beta chain) appeared a few times. Its target is unknown. The sample originates from a study of T cells after yellow fever vaccination. Looking at the study overall: Low-cell-number fractions were prepared with SMART-Seq v4 Ultra Low Input. Regarding the study as a whole: Subsequent to the booster, the majority of primary-vaccination clones reappeared (roughly 96% CD4, 88% CD8).

One entry per CDR3 protein, called by TCRdb with MiXCR from the 5' RACE reads. The sample lists 170,000 or so distinct CDR3 sequences; over 7% were seen once. The TCR was taken from a young man who received the YFV17D yellow fever vaccine. The material sequenced was CD8+ T cells sorted from PBMCs, taken 45 days after the yellow fever booster vaccination.

The CDR3 reads CASSTSSGGSGANVLTF. The DNA of the CDR3 is TGTGCCAGTAGTACATCCAGCGGGGGCTCTGGGGCCAACGTCCTGACTTTC. V gene TRBV19 combines with J gene TRBJ2-6; 8 nucleotides line up with TRBD2. With V trimmed by 4 bases and J by 0 bases, 5 bases remained unmatched. Germline lookup yields CDR1 LNHDA and CDR2 SQIVND (reference sequence). The CDR3 has 17 amino acids. The variable domain in full, completed from reference TRBV19 and TRBJ2-6, reads DGGITQSPKYLFRKEGQNVTLSCEQNLNHDAMYWYRQDPGQGLRLIYYSQIVNDFQKGDIAEGYSVSREKKESFPLTVTSAQKNPTAFYLCASSTSSGGSGANVLTFGAGSRLTVL.